This TCR beta chain originates from a study of OX40 agonist ivuxolimab in advanced cancers. Study at large: Patients received the agonistic anti-OX40 (CD134) antibody ivuxolimab.

This clone was seen once. The antigen is not known. The method was immunoSEQ multiplex PCR; TCRdb's version includes in-frame clones alone and lacks a portion of them. Of approximately 72,000 clones listed, about 86% are singletons. Germline V CDR1 and CDR2: SGHRS, YFSETQ. CDR3 length equals 14 residues. Between the trimmed V and J ends, which lost 0 bases and 2 bases, there was a span of 3 bases. With autoimmune disease history or systemic immunosuppression, patients were excluded. Study results and limitations: Some patients who did not respond also had low normalized T-cell clonal expansion. CD4+ and CD8+ T cells in blood underwent clonal expansion by week 6 at 0.1 to 3.0 mg/kg.

The TCR was taken from an adult with an advanced solid tumor such as melanoma, head and neck, liver or kidney cancer. The chain is built from TRBV5-1 and TRBJ2-6, with D unclear. The source material was CD4+ or CD8+ T cells sorted from blood, sampled in a trial of the OX40 agonist ivuxolimab. For the CDR3, the DNA is TGCGCCAGCAGCTTGGGGACTGGGGCCAACGTCCTGACTTTC. Protein sequence: CASSLGTGANVLTF.